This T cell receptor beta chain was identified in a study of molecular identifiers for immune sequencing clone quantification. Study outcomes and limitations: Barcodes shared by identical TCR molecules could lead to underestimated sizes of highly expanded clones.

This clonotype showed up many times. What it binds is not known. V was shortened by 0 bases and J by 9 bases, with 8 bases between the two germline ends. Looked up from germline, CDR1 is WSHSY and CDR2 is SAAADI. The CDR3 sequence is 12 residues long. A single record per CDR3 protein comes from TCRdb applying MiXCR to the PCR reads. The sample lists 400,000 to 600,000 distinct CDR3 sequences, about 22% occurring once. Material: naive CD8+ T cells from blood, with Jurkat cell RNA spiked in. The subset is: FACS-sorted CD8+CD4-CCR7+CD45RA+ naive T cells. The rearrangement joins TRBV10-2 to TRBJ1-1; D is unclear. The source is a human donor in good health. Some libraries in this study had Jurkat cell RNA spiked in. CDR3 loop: CASSESATQAFF. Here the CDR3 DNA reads TGCGCCAGCAGTGAGTCGGCGACACAAGCTTTCTTT.